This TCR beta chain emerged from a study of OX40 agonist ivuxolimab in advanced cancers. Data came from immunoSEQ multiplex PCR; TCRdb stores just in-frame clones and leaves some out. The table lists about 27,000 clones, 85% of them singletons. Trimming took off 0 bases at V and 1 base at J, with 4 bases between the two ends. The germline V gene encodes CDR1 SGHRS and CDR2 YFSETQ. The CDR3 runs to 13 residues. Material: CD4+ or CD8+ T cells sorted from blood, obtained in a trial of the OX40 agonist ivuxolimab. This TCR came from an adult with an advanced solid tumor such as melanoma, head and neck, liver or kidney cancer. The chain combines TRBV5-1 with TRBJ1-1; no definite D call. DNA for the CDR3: TGCGCCAGCAGCTTGGACAGGAACACTGAAGCTTTCTTT. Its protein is CASSLDRNTEAFF.